This section outlines one T cell receptor (beta chain) sequence together with its context. No cognate antigen has been identified for it. One base away there is no much larger clone; base qualities are not given. The immunoSEQ Assay, a bias-controlled multiplex PCR, was used to amplify TCRbeta CDR3 regions from genomic DNA. Concerning the study's data processing: The number of nucleated cells in each sample was estimated from the amplification of reference gene primers within the assay. To quantify the absolute abundance of each unique TCRbeta CDR3 rearrangement, sequence reads were collapsed and filtered. For each sample, productive Simpson clonality was calculated as the square root of Simpson's diversity index across productive rearrangements. TCRdb stores this immuneACCESS table with in-frame sequences only. Part of the clones is absent; in the studies checked, under half of the shortfall reflects unresolved V genes, and no reason is known for the rest. That table supplies the V and J calls and clone size; D and trimming were determined from the DNA. For this sample the table gives some 110,000 clones, of which 71% were detected only once. About 0.85% of the sample lies in the top ten.

These data come from a study of blood T cell repertoires in COVID-19 (dated by TCRdb to 2020 to 2022). For context, the study as a whole: Collaborator samples came from the United States, Italy and Spain and covered acute and convalescent phases of COVID-19. The prospective study material was composed of cDNA or gDNA derived from T cells, B-cell-depleted T cells, or PBMCs. Deeply sampled blood TCRbeta repertoires from subjects exposed to, actively infected with, or recovered from COVID-19 were included in the dataset. A freely available public database, intended as a resource for researchers studying the immune response to SARS-CoV-2, is where the repertoires were released. Samples were obtained from the ongoing ImmuneRACE study (first 160 participants) and from over 1,000 subjects provided by 6 global collaborators. Nearly every sample came with metadata listing a de-identified subject ID, COVID-19 status, age in years and sex. HLA class I and class II types, where available, came from metadata supplied by the sample provider rather than from assay-based typing.

CDR1 and CDR2 were assigned from the germline V gene (reference sequence) as MNHEY and SMNVEV. From the cysteine through the valine, the CDR3 covers 13 amino acids. Left in the record is the CDR3 DNA by itself, 39 bases read in frame from the first base. Trimming costs V 6 bases and J 1 base, and their ends lie 10 bases apart. Collaborating institutions collected whole blood in K2EDTA tubes following their own protocols. For TCRbeta analysis, collaborators shipped samples as frozen whole blood, isolated PBMCs, or DNA extracted from either of those sample types. The paper as a whole reports these results and caveats: The amount of clinical and demographic metadata varied by source and participant and was provided uncurated.

Material for sequencing was peripheral blood. This receptor was obtained from a human donor with acute or convalescent COVID-19. The donor label of this sample is uncertain. The rearranged chain carries TRBV27 and TRBJ2-7; matching of 5 bases hints at TRBD1 as the D gene. The nucleotide sequence reads as follows: TGTGCCAGCAGGCCCAGGGCGTCCTACGAGCAGTACGTC. Its product reads: CASRPRASYEQYV.